These 23 T cell receptor beta chains were all obtained from the same sample, sequenced in a study of cytomegalovirus exposure and HLA in healthy donors. Sequenced by immunoSEQ multiplex PCR; TCRdb stores in-frame clones only, minus some. The table includes roughly 140,000 clones, 85% to 90% detected once. The sequencing input was PBMCs. The receptors were gathered from a woman under 30 in good health and CMV-seropositive.

The J gene is TRBJ2-7, the V gene TRBV7-8, with D unresolved. Trimming shortened V by 2 bases and J by 6 bases, and 11 bases separated the two germline ends. Germline CDR1 reads SGHVS; CDR2 reads FQNEAQ. The length of the CDR3 is 13 residues. CDR3 coding DNA: TGTGCCAGCAGCTTAACCAGGTCATCCGAGCAGTACTTC. Translated: CASSLTRSSEQYF.

The V call is TRBV30, the J call TRBJ1-1; no reliable D call. V was cut by 5 bases and J by 5 bases, with 9 bases left in between. Germline CDR1 is GTSNPN and CDR2 is SVGIG (reference sequence). The CDR3 covers 11 residues. CDR3 coding DNA: TGTGCCTGGCGGACGGGGACTGAAGCTTTCTTT. It encodes CAWRTGTEAFF.

This chain joins TRBV12-5 and TRBJ1-3; the D gene is possibly TRBD1 (6 bases). The CDR3 runs to 17 residues. Germline V gives CDR1 LGHNT, CDR2 FRNRAP. V was pared by 0 bases and J by 0 bases, with 12 bases between. CDR3 sequence reads: CASGLVRGAFSGNTIYF. CDR3 nucleotides: TGTGCTAGTGGTTTGGTACGGGGGGCGTTCTCTGGAAACACCATATATTTT.

The chain carries TRBV10-3 and TRBJ2-1; 7 positions agree with TRBD2. V lost 2 bases, J lost 5 bases, and 6 bases stayed unmatched. Germline V gene sequence: CDR1 ENHRY, CDR2 SYGVKD. The CDR3 covers 15 residues. The CDR3 region is CAISERREGNNEQFF. Written as DNA, the CDR3 is TGTGCCATCAGTGAGAGGAGGGAGGGAAACAATGAGCAGTTCTTC.

The V call is TRBV5-1, the J call TRBJ2-2; 7 bases align to TRBD2. With 2 bases clipped from V and 3 bases from J, the junction kept 4 bases outside the gene matches. Germline CDR1 is SGHRS and CDR2 is YFSETQ. CDR3 size: 15 residues. The CDR3 nucleotides are TGCGCCAGCAGCTTTCTCCTAGCGGACACCGGGGAGCTGTTTTTT. Its translation: CASSFLLADTGELFF.

V usage is TRBV15 and J usage is TRBJ2-1; D might be TRBD2 (6 bases). V lost 5 bases and J lost 5, with 19 bases in between. CDR3 size: 16 residues. Germline V gene sequence: CDR1 LNHNV, CDR2 YYDKDF (reference sequence). This chain's CDR3 is CATSLEGPSINNEQFF. DNA for the CDR3: TGTGCCACCAGCCTGGAGGGGCCCAGCATCAACAATGAGCAGTTCTTC.

A single count supports this clone. J is TRBJ1-1 and V is TRBV6-6; 7 bases map to TRBD1. The trim removed 5 bases at V and 7 bases at J, leaving 7 bases unmatched. Germline V CDR1 and CDR2: MNHNY, SVGAGI (reference sequence). The CDR3 is 13 amino acids. This CDR3 reads CASSGPGTDEAFF. In DNA, the CDR3 is TGTGCCAGCAGTGGCCCGGGGACAGATGAAGCTTTCTTT.

The chain's CDR3 is CASSGQTSTF. For the CDR3, the DNA is TGTGCCAGCAGTGGTCAAACGAGCACCTTC. The gene calls are TRBV6-4 and TRBJ1-2; D not certain. The CDR3 extends over 10 amino acids. The V end was cut by 4 bases, the J end by 13 bases, with 10 bases between. Per germline, CDR1 MRHNA and CDR2 SNTAGT.

This chain uses TRBV30 with TRBJ2-7, with 10 positions matching TRBD2. With V trimmed by 1 base and J by 5 bases, 2 bases remained unmatched. Germline V gene sequence: CDR1 GTSNPN, CDR2 SVGIG (reference sequence). This CDR3 is 13 amino acids long. In DNA, the CDR3 is TGTGCCTGGAGTGGGCTAGCGGGAGACGAGCAGTACTTC. Translating it yields CAWSGLAGDEQYF.

A single count supports this clone. The rearrangement links TRBV18 to TRBJ1-2, with 11 bases lining up with TRBD1. Germline V gives CDR1 KGHSH, CDR2 LQKENI. Unmatched junction bases numbered 10, after V lost 2 bases and J lost 8 bases. The CDR3 length is 16 residues. CDR3 loop: CASSPSTGQGARGYTF. CDR3 nucleotide sequence: TGTGCCAGCTCACCATCCACAGGACAGGGGGCTCGAGGCTACACCTTC.

This chain uses TRBV5-1 with TRBJ2-5; 8 nucleotides match TRBD1. This CDR3 contains 15 residues. The germline CDR1 and CDR2 sequences are SGHRS and YFSETQ. The V and J ends lost 0 bases and 3 bases, in that order; junction bases with no gene match: 4. CDR3 sequence reads: CASSLGDRLEETQYF. The CDR3 DNA sequence: TGCGCCAGCAGCTTGGGGGACAGGTTGGAAGAGACCCAGTACTTC.

The chain has TRBV5-6 and TRBJ2-7; D is perhaps TRBD2 (5 bases). The germline CDR1 and CDR2 sequences are SGHDT and YYEEEE. V gave up 5 bases and J gave up 4 bases, with 13 bases separating them. This CDR3 contains 13 residues. Here the CDR3 reads CASSQAGVYEQYF. The CDR3 DNA reads as TGTGCCAGCAGTCAAGCCGGGGTATACGAGCAGTACTTC.

The chain combines TRBV7-2 with TRBJ2-1, with TRBD2 matching 11 bases. CDR1 and CDR2 from the germline V gene are SGHTA and FQGNSA. This CDR3 is 15 amino acids long. Trimming removed 2 bases from V and 9 bases from J; junction bases left unmatched: 6. CDR3 sequence: CASSLIAGGIGEQFF. The CDR3, as DNA: TGTGCCAGCAGCTTAATAGCGGGAGGGATAGGTGAGCAGTTCTTC.

The rearrangement joins TRBV6-5 to TRBJ2-2, with D perhaps TRBD2 (6 bases). Germline CDR1 and CDR2: MNHEY and SVGAGI. The length of the CDR3 is 13 residues. V lost 10 bases and J 1 base, leaving 10 bases between the germline ends. Here the CDR3 DNA reads TGTGCCATCGGGACTCTGAACACCGGGGAGCTGTTTTTT. It codes for CAIGTLNTGELFF.

This clone was observed once. This chain joins TRBV30 and TRBJ1-2; the D is unclear. CDR1 GTSNPN and CDR2 SVGIG come from the germline V gene (reference sequence). The CDR3 contains 12 residues. V gave up 1 base and J gave up 5 bases, with 8 bases separating them. The CDR3 DNA sequence: TGTGCCTGGAGTGATGGCAGATATGGCTACACCTTC. Amino acids: CAWSDGRYGYTF.

The chain links TRBV6-5 to TRBJ2-1; 10 positions match TRBD2. The CDR3 has 16 amino acids. Germline V gene sequence: CDR1 MNHEY, CDR2 SVGAGI. After removal of 4 bases from V and 1 base from J, the junction contained 4 bases not matched to a gene. CDR3 nucleotides: TGTGCCAGCAGTTCCTTTAGCGGGGGGTCCTACAATGAGCAGTTCTTC. Amino acids: CASSSFSGGSYNEQFF.

This chain uses TRBV4-1 with TRBJ1-2; possibly TRBD1 for D (6 bases). Trimming removed 7 bases at V and 0 bases at J, with 12 bases between. CDR1 is MGHRA and CDR2 is YSYEKL in the germline V gene. CDR3 length: 14 residues. CDR3 bases: TGCGCCAGCAAGGGGGATATAGCTAACTATGGCTACACCTTC. This sequence encodes CASKGDIANYGYTF.

The chain uses TRBV15 and TRBJ2-1, with D hard to call. This CDR3 is 14 amino acids long. CDR1 is LNHNV, CDR2 YYDKDF, per germline (reference sequence). Trimming cost V 0 bases and J 5 bases, with 8 bases left between them. This CDR3 reads CATSREQRNNEQFF. The CDR3 nucleotides are TGTGCCACCAGCAGAGAACAAAGAAACAATGAGCAGTTCTTC.

The chain uses TRBV6-6 and TRBJ2-3; tentative D call: TRBD1 (6 bases). Deletions cut 4 bases from V and 4 bases from J, with 6 bases between. The V gene's germline CDR1 is MNHNY and CDR2 SVGAGI (reference sequence). The CDR3 spans 12 residues. CDR3 DNA sequence: TGTGCCAGCAGTTCAGGGGCAGATACGCAGTATTTT. It yields the protein CASSSGADTQYF.

The gene calls are TRBV2 and TRBJ1-2; 8 nucleotides line up with TRBD1. V was pared by 5 bases and J by 2 bases, with 7 bases of the junction left unmatched. The V gene's germline CDR1 is SNHLY and CDR2 FYNNEI. The CDR3 loop spans 15 amino acids. The CDR3 sequence: CASSLMRTGNYGYTF. Written as DNA, the CDR3 is TGTGCCAGCAGTCTCATGCGGACAGGGAACTATGGCTACACCTTC.

This sequence joins TRBV27 and TRBJ2-2, with a weak D call TRBD2 (6 bases). Trimming removed 1 base at V and 0 bases at J, with 9 bases between. This CDR3 is 16 amino acids long. CDR1 and CDR2 (germline): MNHEY, SMNVEV (reference sequence). This chain's CDR3 is CASSLFSGPNTGELFF. The CDR3, as DNA: TGTGCCAGCAGTTTATTTAGCGGACCGAACACCGGGGAGCTGTTTTTT.

This chain links TRBV4-2 with TRBJ2-2; 7 bases agree with TRBD1. This CDR3 comprises 15 residues. The germline V gene has CDR1 LGHNA and CDR2 YNFKEQ. V gave up 2 bases and J gave up 5 bases; unmatched junction bases: 5. The CDR3 is CASSQSSRGTGELFF. DNA for the CDR3: TGTGCCAGCAGCCAATCATCCAGGGGGACCGGGGAGCTGTTTTTT.

V gene TRBV13 combines with J gene TRBJ2-5; the D gene is possibly TRBD2 (6 bases). CDR1 is PRHDT, CDR2 FYEKMQ, per germline (reference sequence). The V and J ends lost 5 bases and 5 bases respectively, with 12 bases between them. The CDR3 is made up of 13 amino acids. The CDR3 sequence is CASSDRTSETQYF. CDR3 nucleotides: TGTGCCAGCAGCGATCGTACTAGCGAGACCCAGTACTTC.